Following are 24 T cell receptor beta chains from one sample sequenced in a study of beta chain features in type 1 diabetes. Study-wide findings and caveats: Researchers report that Type 1 diabetes patients had moderately but significantly shorter TCRB CDR3s across all four CD4+ subsets.

The isolated RNA, all of it, was reverse transcribed, so expressed TCRB transcripts were what got sequenced. The repertoire was sequenced with immunoSEQ multiplex PCR; TCRdb's copy has only in-frame clones and lacks some. The sample shows fewer than 300,000 clones, about a fifth of them seen only once. Their antigens are not known. Sequences were obtained from naive CD4+ T cells from blood. These receptors were taken from a middle-aged woman with type 1 diabetes.

The chain combines TRBV9 with TRBJ2-5, with TRBD2 matching 7 bases. This CDR3 has 16 amino acids. The ends lost 3 bases at V and 0 bases at J; junction bases unmatched: 8. Germline CDR1 SGDLS, CDR2 YYNGEE. CDR3 in amino acids: CASSGESGANQETQYF. The CDR3 bases are TGTGCCAGCAGCGGCGAGAGCGGGGCGAACCAAGAGACCCAGTACTTC.

This chain connects TRBV4-3 to TRBJ1-4; D possibly corresponds to TRBD1 (6 bases). The ends were cut back, 4 bases at V and 11 bases at J, with 20 bases in the middle. This CDR3 contains 15 residues. The germline gives CDR1 LGHNA, CDR2 YSLEER. CDR3 loop: CASSRSRRGAEKLFF. The DNA of the CDR3 is TGCGCCAGCAGCCGATCCCGGCGGGGGGCTGAGAAACTGTTTTTT.

The rearrangement uses TRBV4-3 and TRBJ1-2; D is possibly TRBD1 (5 bases). V was cut by 1 base and J by 4 bases, with 7 bases left in between. In germline, CDR1 is LGHNA, CDR2 YSLEER. This CDR3 contains 13 residues. CDR3 amino acids: CASSQGGGYGYTF. The CDR3 DNA sequence: TGCGCCAGCAGCCAAGGGGGCGGCTATGGCTACACCTTC.

The chain joins TRBV28 to TRBJ2-5; the match to TRBD1 covers 10 bases. From germline, CDR1 is MDHEN and CDR2 SYDVKM. V dropped 6 bases and J dropped 3; count of bases not matched to a gene: 7. This CDR3 has 15 amino acids. The CDR3 reads CASRGTGTGEETQYF. DNA for the CDR3: TGTGCCAGCAGGGGAACCGGGACAGGGGAAGAGACCCAGTACTTC.

This clone was counted between two and nine times. V usage is TRBV7-3 and J usage is TRBJ2-7; 9 nucleotides match TRBD1. V gave up 5 bases and J gave up 7 bases; unmatched junction bases: 6. Germline assignment: CDR1 SGHTA and CDR2 FQGTGA. The CDR3 length is 13 residues. The CDR3 region is CASSLGQGREQYF. The CDR3 DNA sequence: TGTGCCAGCAGCCTGGGACAGGGAAGGGAGCAGTACTTC.

The genes are TRBV6-5 and TRBJ2-7; 7 positions agree with TRBD2. CDR3 size: 14 residues. J lost 0 bases, V lost 6 bases, and 5 bases had no gene match. Germline V gene data show CDR1 as MNHEY and CDR2 as SVGAGI. CDR3 residues: CASRRGGGSYEQYF. The CDR3, as DNA: TGTGCCAGCAGGCGCGGCGGGGGCTCCTACGAGCAGTACTTC.

There are a few counts of this clone. V is TRBV5-1 and J is TRBJ2-1; D possibly corresponds to TRBD1 (5 bases). Germline V gene sequence: CDR1 SGHRS, CDR2 YFSETQ. This CDR3 comprises 17 residues. V was cut by 0 bases and J by 2 bases, with 15 bases left in between. The CDR3 loop is CASSLVPPGNPYNEQFF. CDR3 nucleotide sequence: TGCGCCAGCAGCTTGGTCCCCCCAGGGAATCCCTACAATGAGCAGTTCTTC.

The chain has TRBV9 and TRBJ2-3; TRBD1 matches at 7 bases. There are 15 residues in the CDR3. Trimming at V came to 0 bases and at J to 1 base, leaving 2 bases not matched to a gene. The germline gives CDR1 SGDLS, CDR2 YYNGEE. DNA of the CDR3: TGTGCCAGCAGCGTAGTGGGGACAGGCACAGATACGCAGTATTTT. This codes for CASSVVGTGTDTQYF. Full variable domain (remainder filled in from reference TRBV9 and TRBJ2-3): DSGVTQTPKHLITATGQRVTLRCSPRSGDLSVYWYQQSLDQGLQFLIQYYNGEERAKGNILERFSAQQFPDLHSELNLSSLELGDSALYFCASSVVGTGTDTQYFGPGTRLTVL.

CDR3 DNA sequence: TGTGCCAGCAGTAGCCAGGGGAACAATGAGCAGTTCTTC. Its protein product is CASSSQGNNEQFF. This chain uses TRBV6-4 with TRBJ2-1; maybe TRBD1 (6 bases). Trimming removed 5 bases at V and 5 bases at J, with 10 bases between. Germline loops: CDR1 MRHNA, CDR2 SNTAGT. This CDR3 has 13 amino acids.

This clone was recorded a few times. At the DNA level, this CDR3 is encoded by other sequences in the same sample as well. The V gene is TRBV18, the J gene TRBJ1-1; D unresolved. Per the germline V gene, CDR1 is KGHSH and CDR2 is LQKENI. The CDR3 runs 13 residues. Between the trimmed V and J ends, which lost 2 bases and 1 base, there was a span of 5 bases. CDR3 loop: CASSPSGNTEAFF. Here the CDR3 DNA reads TGTGCCAGCTCACCATCGGGGAACACTGAAGCTTTCTTT.

J is TRBJ1-3 and V is TRBV13; D is uncertain. Germline V gene data show CDR1 as PRHDT and CDR2 as FYEKMQ (reference sequence). Between the trimmed V and J ends, which lost 5 bases and 0 bases, there was a span of 11 bases. CDR3 length: 15 amino acids. The CDR3, as DNA: TGTGCCAGCAGCCCCCGGACTGGCTCTGGAAACACCATATATTTT. Translating gives CASSPRTGSGNTIYF.

J is TRBJ2-7 and V is TRBV7-2; 14 positions agree with TRBD2. The trim removed 1 base at V and 6 bases at J, leaving 5 bases unmatched. The CDR3 runs to 16 residues. The germline gives CDR1 SGHTA, CDR2 FQGNSA. The CDR3 sequence is CASSLGPGLAGGEQYF. As DNA, the CDR3 is TGTGCCAGCAGCTTAGGGCCCGGACTAGCGGGGGGCGAGCAGTACTTC.

The gene calls are TRBV4-1 and TRBJ2-1, with a possible D match to TRBD1 (6 bases). The V end was cut by 2 bases, the J end by 2 bases, with 19 bases between. The CDR3 consists of 18 residues. The germline V gene encodes CDR1 MGHRA and CDR2 YSYEKL. The CDR3 is CASSQSIQGLGTYNEQFF. The CDR3 DNA reads as TGCGCCAGCAGCCAATCTATACAGGGCCTGGGCACCTACAATGAGCAGTTCTTC.

The chain's CDR3 is CASSYSGSQGSETQYF. CDR3 coding DNA: TGTGCCAGCAGTTACTCGGGTTCACAGGGGTCGGAGACCCAGTACTTC. V usage is TRBV6-5 and J usage is TRBJ2-5; 7 bases align to TRBD1. The CDR3 has 16 amino acids. Losses at the gene ends were 0 bases for V and 5 bases for J; bases not matched to a gene: 9. Germline V gene lookup returns CDR1 MNHEY and CDR2 SVGAGI.

The chain links TRBV4-3 to TRBJ2-1; D is possibly TRBD2 (6 bases). The CDR3 covers 14 residues. CDR1 LGHNA and CDR2 YSLEER come from the germline V gene. V lost 2 bases and J 8 bases, leaving 13 bases between the germline ends. Here the CDR3 reads CASSQFLAQDEQFF. CDR3 coding DNA: TGCGCCAGCAGCCAATTCCTAGCGCAGGATGAGCAGTTCTTC.

The rearrangement joins TRBV29-1 to TRBJ2-6; 9 bases agree with TRBD1. Germline V gene data show CDR1 as SQVTM and CDR2 as ANQGSEA. The CDR3 has 15 amino acids. The ends lost 7 bases at V and 2 bases at J; junction bases unmatched: 6. CDR3 DNA sequence: TGCAGCGCCCGGACAGGGGATCCTGGGGCCAACGTCCTGACTTTC. It translates to CSARTGDPGANVLTF.

V and J are TRBV14 and TRBJ1-2; 8 nucleotides align to TRBD1. The V gene's germline CDR1 is SGHDN and CDR2 FVKESK. J gave up 8 bases and V 5 bases, and 7 bases lay outside the gene matches. This CDR3 is built from 13 residues. The CDR3 spells CASSSQGAMGYTF. CDR3 coding DNA: TGTGCCAGCAGCAGTCAGGGGGCGATGGGCTACACCTTC.

This clone was counted between two and nine times. The V call is TRBV7-9, the J call TRBJ2-3; TRBD1 might be the D (6 bases). Germline V CDR1 and CDR2: SEHNR, FQNEAQ (reference sequence). The CDR3 is 15 residues long. V shed 4 bases and J shed 2 bases, with 13 bases lying between them. The CDR3 protein is CASSYLGDTTDTQYF. The CDR3 DNA sequence: TGTGCCAGCAGCTACTTGGGGGACACCACAGATACGCAGTATTTT.

The chain carries TRBV4-1 and TRBJ2-6; TRBD2 aligns across 8 bases. Per the germline V gene, CDR1 is MGHRA and CDR2 is YSYEKL. The CDR3 has 17 residues. V lost 9 bases to trimming and J lost 0 bases; unmatched junction nucleotides: 10. Here the CDR3 reads CASGRGGGSSGANVLTF. CDR3 nucleotide sequence: TGCGCCAGTGGCCGGGGGGGCGGGAGCTCTGGGGCCAACGTCCTGACTTTC.

The V and J genes are TRBV4-3 and TRBJ1-2; 8 bases agree with TRBD1. Germline V CDR1 and CDR2: LGHNA, YSLEER. The CDR3 covers 14 residues. The junction had 12 bases not matched to a gene; V was cut back by 6 bases and J by 9 bases. CDR3 sequence (DNA): TGCGCCAGCAGGTCCCAGGGACAGGATCGCCGCTACACCTTC. Encoded protein: CASRSQGQDRRYTF.

This clone was seen only a few times. V and J are TRBV29-1 and TRBJ1-2; D is uncertain. V lost 4 bases, J lost 6 bases, and 18 bases lay in between. CDR3 length: 14 amino acids. Germline CDR1 SQVTM, CDR2 ANQGSEA. CDR3 sequence: CSVVRGRAEDGYTF. CDR3 nucleotide sequence: TGCAGCGTTGTAAGAGGGAGAGCCGAAGATGGCTACACCTTC.

This clone occurred a few times. This chain joins TRBV5-1 and TRBJ2-3; 9 bases match TRBD2. Germline values: CDR1 SGHRS, CDR2 YFSETQ. The ends lost 4 bases at V and 6 bases at J; junction bases unmatched: 12. The CDR3 is 16 amino acids. CDR3 nucleotide sequence: TGCGCCAGCAGCCGCCCGGAGGCTAGCGGGAAGGATACGCAGTATTTT. This sequence encodes CASSRPEASGKDTQYF.

This clone was counted only a few times. The chain is built from TRBV19 and TRBJ2-1; 9 nucleotides line up with TRBD1. V lost 8 bases, J lost 6 bases, and 8 bases stayed unmatched. Germline V gene data show CDR1 as LNHDA and CDR2 as SQIVND (reference sequence). CDR3 size: 14 residues. The CDR3: CASGGTGLANEQFF. The CDR3, as DNA: TGTGCCAGTGGAGGGACAGGGCTGGCCAATGAGCAGTTCTTC. The full variable domain, completed using reference TRBV19 and TRBJ2-1, is DGGITQSPKYLFRKEGQNVTLSCEQNLNHDAMYWYRQDPGQGLRLIYYSQIVNDFQKGDIAEGYSVSREKKESFPLTVTSAQKNPTAFYLCASGGTGLANEQFFGPGTRLTVL.

The chain carries TRBV20-1 and TRBJ2-7; D is perhaps TRBD2 (6 bases). Between the trimmed V and J ends, which lost 1 base and 7 bases, there was a span of 8 bases. Germline V CDR1 and CDR2: DFQATT, SNEGSKA (reference sequence). The CDR3 spans 11 residues. The CDR3 sequence is CSARAGREQYF. The CDR3 region has the DNA TGCAGTGCTAGAGCTGGGAGGGAGCAGTACTTC.